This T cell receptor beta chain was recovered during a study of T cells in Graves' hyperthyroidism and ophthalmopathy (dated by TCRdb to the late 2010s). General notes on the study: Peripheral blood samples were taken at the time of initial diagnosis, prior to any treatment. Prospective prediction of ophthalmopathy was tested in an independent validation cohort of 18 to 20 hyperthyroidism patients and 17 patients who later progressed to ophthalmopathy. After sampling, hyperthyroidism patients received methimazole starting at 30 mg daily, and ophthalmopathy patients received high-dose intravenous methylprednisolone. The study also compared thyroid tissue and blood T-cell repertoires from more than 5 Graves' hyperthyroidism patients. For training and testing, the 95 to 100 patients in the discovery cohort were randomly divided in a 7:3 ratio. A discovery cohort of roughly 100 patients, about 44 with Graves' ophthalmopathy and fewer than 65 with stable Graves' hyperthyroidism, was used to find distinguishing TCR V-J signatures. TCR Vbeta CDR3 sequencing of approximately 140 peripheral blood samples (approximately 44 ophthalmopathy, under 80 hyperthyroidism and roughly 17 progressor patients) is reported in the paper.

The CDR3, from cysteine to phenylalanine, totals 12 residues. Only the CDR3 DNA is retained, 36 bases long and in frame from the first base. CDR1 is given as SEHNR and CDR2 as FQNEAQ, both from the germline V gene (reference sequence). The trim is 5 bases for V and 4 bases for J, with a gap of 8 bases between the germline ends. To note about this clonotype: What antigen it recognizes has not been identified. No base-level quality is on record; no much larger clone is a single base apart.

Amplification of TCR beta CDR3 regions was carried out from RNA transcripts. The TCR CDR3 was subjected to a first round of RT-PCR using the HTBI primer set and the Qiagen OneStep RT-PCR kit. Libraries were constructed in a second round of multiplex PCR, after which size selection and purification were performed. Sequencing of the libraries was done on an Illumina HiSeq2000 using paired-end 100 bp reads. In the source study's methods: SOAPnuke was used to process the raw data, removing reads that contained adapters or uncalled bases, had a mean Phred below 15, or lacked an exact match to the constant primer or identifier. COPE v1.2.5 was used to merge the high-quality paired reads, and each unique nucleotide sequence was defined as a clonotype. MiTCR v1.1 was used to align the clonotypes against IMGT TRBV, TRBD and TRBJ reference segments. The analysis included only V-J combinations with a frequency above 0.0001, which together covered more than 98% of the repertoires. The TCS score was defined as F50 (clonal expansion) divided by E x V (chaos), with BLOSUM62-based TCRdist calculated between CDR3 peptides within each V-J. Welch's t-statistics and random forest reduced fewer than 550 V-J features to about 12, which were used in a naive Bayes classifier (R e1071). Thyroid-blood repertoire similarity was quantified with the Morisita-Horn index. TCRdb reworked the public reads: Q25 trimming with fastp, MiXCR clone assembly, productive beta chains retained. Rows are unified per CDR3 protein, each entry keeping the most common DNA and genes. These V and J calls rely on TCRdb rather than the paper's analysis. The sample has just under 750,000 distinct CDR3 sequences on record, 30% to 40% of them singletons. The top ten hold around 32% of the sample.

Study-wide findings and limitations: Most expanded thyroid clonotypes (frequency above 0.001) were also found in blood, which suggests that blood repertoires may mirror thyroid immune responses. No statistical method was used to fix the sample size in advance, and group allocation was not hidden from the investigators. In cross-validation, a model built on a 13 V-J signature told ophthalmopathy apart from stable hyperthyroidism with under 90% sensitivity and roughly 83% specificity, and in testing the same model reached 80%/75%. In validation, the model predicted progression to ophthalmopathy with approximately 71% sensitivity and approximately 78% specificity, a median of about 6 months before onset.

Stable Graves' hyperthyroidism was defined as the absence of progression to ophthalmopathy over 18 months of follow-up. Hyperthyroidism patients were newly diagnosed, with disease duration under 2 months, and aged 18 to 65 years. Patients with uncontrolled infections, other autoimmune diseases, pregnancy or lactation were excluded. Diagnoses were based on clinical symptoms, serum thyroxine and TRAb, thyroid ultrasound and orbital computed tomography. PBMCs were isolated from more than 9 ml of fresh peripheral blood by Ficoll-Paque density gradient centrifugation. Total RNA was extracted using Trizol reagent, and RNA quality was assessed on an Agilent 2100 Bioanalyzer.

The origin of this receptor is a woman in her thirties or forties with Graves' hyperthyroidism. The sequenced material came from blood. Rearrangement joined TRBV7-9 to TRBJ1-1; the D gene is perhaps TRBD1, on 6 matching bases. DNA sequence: TGTGCCAGCAGCGACAGGCCCACTGAAGCTTTCTTT. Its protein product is CASSDRPTEAFF.